This T cell receptor (beta chain) was retrieved from a study of identical twins. TCRdb reprocessed the 5' RACE reads with MiXCR, giving one entry per CDR3 protein. The sample consists of about 530,000 distinct CDR3 sequences, approximately 20% of them appearing once. This clonotype was detected only a few times. Looked up from germline, CDR1 is MNHEY and CDR2 is SMNVEV (reference sequence). V shed 5 bases and J 3 bases; nucleotides not matched to a gene: 7. The CDR3 length is 16 residues. This sample also belongs to another study, concerning yellow fever vaccine responses in identical twins.

This TCR was recovered from a woman between 18 and 29 years old in good health. The sample was CD4+ T cells sorted from blood. This chain joins TRBV27 and TRBJ2-3, with 11 bases matching TRBD2. In nucleotides, the CDR3 is TGTGCCAGCAGTAGATTCCGACTAGCGGGGACAGATACGCAGTATTTT. Amino acid sequence: CASSRFRLAGTDTQYF.